These 3 T cell receptor beta chains came from one sample sequenced in a study of shared clonotypes between healthy human individuals. Data came from immunoSEQ multiplex PCR; TCRdb stores just in-frame clones and leaves some out. The table includes about 2.4 million clones, roughly 93% detected once. Sequencing was carried out using naive CD4+ T cells from PBMCs. Subset noted: CD45RA+ positively selected. These receptors originate from a man aged 18 to 29 in good health. Some clones in this sample may be carry-over from other donors' samples.

Worth noting for this clone: Other DNA sequences in this specimen translate into the identical CDR3. The chain combines TRBV7-2 with TRBJ2-7; D not resolved. V was trimmed by 3 bases and J by 4 bases, leaving 7 bases between them. CDR3 length: 12 residues. Germline CDR1 is SGHTA and CDR2 is FQGNSA. CDR3 loop: CASSLLGYEQYF. The CDR3 DNA reads TGTGCCAGCAGCTTGCTTGGGTACGAGCAGTACTTC. The whole variable domain, remainder taken from reference TRBV7-2 and TRBJ2-7, is GAGVSQSPSNKVTEKGKDVELRCDPISGHTALYWYRQSLGQGLEFLIYFQGNSAPDKSGLPSDRFSAERTGGSVSTLTIQRTQQEDSAVYLCASSLLGYEQYFGPGTRLTVT.

V and J are TRBV10-3 and TRBJ2-7; TRBD1 matches 7 bases. There are 12 residues in the CDR3. Trimming at V came to 7 bases and at J to 6 bases, leaving 6 bases not matched to a gene. Germline lookup yields CDR1 ENHRY and CDR2 SYGVKD. The CDR3 sequence: CAITSTGFEQYF. DNA for the CDR3: TGTGCCATCACCTCGACAGGGTTCGAGCAGTACTTC.

The chain carries TRBV19 and TRBJ1-2; D is uncertain. The V end was cut by 1 base, the J end by 7 bases, with 4 bases between. CDR3 length equals 11 residues. Germline CDR1 is LNHDA and CDR2 is SQIVND (reference sequence). CDR3: CASSIGLGYTF. CDR3 sequence (DNA): TGTGCCAGTAGTATAGGACTTGGCTACACCTTC.